Presented here are 30 T cell receptor beta chains from one specimen sequenced in a study of tumor and adjacent non-tumor tissue in lung cancer. TCRbeta libraries were built with three rounds of nested PCR, modified from ARM-PCR. TCRdb passed the multiplex PCR reads through MiXCR, listing each CDR3 protein once. The sample contains over 100,000 distinct CDR3 sequences, 60% to 80% of which appear only once. RNA was extracted from bulk tissue without any cell sorting. The source material was lung tumor tissue. The receptor set was obtained from a woman aged 55-69 years with non-small cell lung cancer.

J is TRBJ2-7 and V is TRBV6-6, with D hard to call. CDR1 is MNHNY and CDR2 is SVGAGI in the germline V gene (reference sequence). V lost 0 bases to trimming and J lost 8 bases, with 8 bases between them. The CDR3 totals 12 residues. The CDR3: CASSYSYIKQYF. The CDR3 DNA reads TGTGCCAGCAGTTACTCCTATATCAAGCAGTACTTC.

V and J are TRBV14 and TRBJ2-6; D call uncertain. The CDR3 is 15 amino acids. CDR1 is SGHDN and CDR2 is FVKESK in the germline V gene. V gave up 7 bases and J gave up 13 bases, with 23 bases separating them. CDR3: CASNKLSSGVKVLTF. The CDR3 coding sequence is TGTGCCAGCAATAAGCTTAGCTCTGGGGTCAAGGTCCTGACTTTC. The full variable domain, with the rest looked up from reference TRBV14 and TRBJ2-6, is EAGVTQFPSHSVIEKGQTVTLRCDPISGHDNLYWYRRVMGKEIKFLLHFVKESKQDESGMPNNRFLAERTGGTYSTLKVQPAELEDSGVYFCASNKLSSGVKVLTFGAGSRLTVL.

For this clonotype: This sequence may be a read error, since a much larger clone differs from it by one base. This rearrangement joins TRBV6-2 or TRBV6-3 to TRBJ1-5, with 8 bases matching TRBD1. The CDR3 contains 15 residues. Per the germline V gene, CDR1 is MNHEY and CDR2 is SVGEGT. In DNA form, the CDR3 reads TGTGCCTGCAGTTCCCCAGGGGGCAGGGGTCAGCCCCAGCATTTT. Its translation is CACSSPGGRGQPQHF.

This clonotype showed up many times. The rearrangement uses TRBV6-2 or TRBV6-3 and TRBJ1-1; 7 bases map to TRBD1. Trimming took 8 bases from V and 1 from J; bases not matched to a gene: 4. The CDR3 covers 13 residues. The germline CDR1 and CDR2 sequences are MNHEY and SVGEGT. The CDR3 bases are TGTGCCAGCCAAGGACAGGCGAACACTGAAGCTTTCTTT. Translating gives CASQGQANTEAFF.

J is TRBJ1-1 and V is TRBV4-3; 8 bases fit TRBD1. J gave up 7 bases and V 4 bases, and 14 bases lay outside the gene matches. Germline V gene data show CDR1 as LGHNA and CDR2 as YSLEER. CDR3 length: 16 amino acids. This CDR3 is CASSPQRTGYDIEAFF. CDR3 sequence (DNA): TGCGCCAGCAGCCCACAAAGGACAGGGTATGACATTGAAGCTTTCTTT.

To note about this clonotype: This may be a read error: a much more frequent sequence differs by one nucleotide. The CDR3 DNA is TGTGCTAGTGGTTTATGGACCGCTCACTACGAGCAGTACTTC. This translates into CASGLWTAHYEQYF. The chain couples TRBV12-5 to TRBJ2-7; D not certain. CDR3 length: 14 amino acids. Trimming removed 3 bases at V and 3 bases at J, with 12 bases between. CDR1 LGHNT and CDR2 FRNRAP come from the germline V gene.

As concerns this clonotype: This clone may be a read error of a much larger clone one base away. The V and J genes are TRBV29-1 and TRBJ2-4, with 7 nucleotides matching TRBD1. V lost 4 bases to trimming and J lost 9 bases; unmatched junction nucleotides: 6. Germline assignment: CDR1 SQVTM and CDR2 ANQGSEA. The CDR3 loop spans 12 amino acids. The CDR3 DNA reads as TGCAGCGTTGGACAGGGTGGAGTCATTCAGTACTTC. Its protein product is CSVGQGGVIQYF.

This clonotype showed up many times. The J gene is TRBJ1-3, the V gene TRBV20-1; D unresolved. This CDR3 contains 13 residues. V lost 5 bases, J lost 2 bases, and 10 bases lay in between. CDR1 is DFQATT, CDR2 SNEGSKA, per germline (reference sequence). The CDR3 nucleotides are TGCAGTGCTTGGACCGTGGCTGGAAACACCATATATTTT. This encodes CSAWTVAGNTIYF.

This clonotype was seen a few times. A clone one base away is much larger, so this may be a read error. The chain uses TRBV20-1 and TRBJ2-1; 14 nucleotides line up with TRBD2. Germline lookup yields CDR1 DFQATT and CDR2 SNEGSKA (reference sequence). CDR3 length equals 14 residues. The ends lost 6 bases at V and 16 bases at J; junction bases unmatched: 14. CDR3 sequence (DNA): TGCAGTGCGGTTCCGGGACTAGCGGGAGAAGGGCACTTCTTC. Translated: CSAVPGLAGEGHFF.

Of note for this clonotype: It is likely a read error, because the conserved phenylalanine at the end of the CDR3 is missing. The J gene is TRBJ2-6, the V gene TRBV20-1, with no clear D. The length of the CDR3 is 16 residues. Germline CDR1 reads DFQATT; CDR2 reads SNEGSKA (reference sequence). Trimming stripped 0 bases from V and 0 bases from J, with 9 bases between. As DNA, the CDR3 is TGCAGTGCTAGAGATTACTCGGACTCTGGGGCCAACGTCCTGACTTCC. As protein: CSARDYSDSGANVLTS.

This clonotype showed up many times. The gene calls are TRBV20-1 and TRBJ1-4; the D is unclear. Germline V gene sequence: CDR1 DFQATT, CDR2 SNEGSKA (reference sequence). The CDR3 totals 13 residues. The CDR3 DNA follows: TGCGGGTCACCCCGGGATTCGAATGAAAAACTGTTTTTT. It specifies CGSPRDSNEKLFF.

On this clonotype itself: This is likely a read error, given that the CDR3 carries no conserved phenylalanine or tryptophan at its end. The chain joins TRBV6-2 or TRBV6-3 to TRBJ1-1; D ambiguous. The CDR3 is 13 amino acids. From germline, CDR1 is MNHEY and CDR2 SVGEGT. CDR3 in DNA: TGTGCCAGCAATTACATCGAGGGAACTGAAGCTTTCATT. It is translated as CASNYIEGTEAFI.

In regard to this clonotype: The junction and the germline gene differ at one end; a read error may be behind it. The CDR3 DNA is TGCAGCGTTCAAGAAAATTACAGGGGGCCAAGAGGGGGCTACGCCTTC. It specifies CSVQENYRGPRGGYAF. The chain recombines TRBV29-1 with TRBJ1-2, with 9 nucleotides matching TRBD1. Per the germline V gene, CDR1 is SQVTM and CDR2 is ANQGSEA. This CDR3 has 16 residues.

This clonotype was recorded only once. The junction and the germline gene differ at one end; a read error may be behind it. The chain couples TRBV4-3 to TRBJ1-4; D remains unclear. The germline gives CDR1 LGHNA, CDR2 YSLEER. The CDR3 spans 15 residues. Here the CDR3 reads CATSQDGGYNEKLLF. The CDR3 DNA follows: TGCGCCACCAGCCAAGATGGCGGATATAATGAAAAGCTGTTATTT.

With respect to this clonotype: This may be a read error: a much more frequent sequence differs by one nucleotide. The CDR3 sequence is CASTPWEGGSDDEQFF. CDR3 in DNA: TGTGCCAGCACCCCCTGGGAAGGGGGCTCGGACGATGAGCAGTTCTTC. This rearrangement joins TRBV12-3 or TRBV12-4 to TRBJ2-1; 7 nucleotides agree with TRBD1. With 7 bases clipped from V and 8 bases from J, the junction kept 17 bases outside the gene matches. The CDR3 totals 16 residues.

In the case of this clonotype: Here the CDR3 omits its conserved ending phenylalanine or tryptophan, so a read error is the likely source. The chain uses TRBV11-2 and TRBJ1-1, with 8 positions matching TRBD1. The CDR3 consists of 14 residues. Germline V gives CDR1 SGHAT, CDR2 FQNNGV. CDR3 in amino acids: CASCFTTGVAEAFV. DNA of the CDR3: TGTGCCAGCTGCTTCACGACAGGGGTGGCTGAAGCTTTCGTT.

As regards this clonotype: Just one base apart from a much larger clone, this may be a read error. The chain carries TRBV20-1 and TRBJ1-5; 7 positions agree with TRBD1. CDR3 length: 14 amino acids. Germline-derived CDR1 and CDR2 are DFQATT and SNEGSKA (reference sequence). CDR3 nucleotide sequence: TGCAATGCTAGAGTAGGGACAGTCAATCAGCCCCAGCATTTT. It encodes CNARVGTVNQPQHF.

Notes on this clonotype: One junction end does not reproduce the germline sequence, and a read error may be involved. The J gene is TRBJ2-6, the V gene TRBV6-5; a weak D match, TRBD1 (7 bases). The CDR3 sequence is 16 residues long. CDR1 and CDR2 (germline): MNHEY, SVGAGI. The CDR3 nucleotides are TGTGTCAGCAGTCGACAGGGAGGATGGGGGGCCAACGTCCTGACTTTC. Its translation: CVSSRQGGWGANVLTF.

In regard to this clonotype: With a much larger clone just one base away, this may be a read error. The gene calls are TRBV6-2 or TRBV6-3 and TRBJ2-7; D remains ambiguous. Germline assignment: CDR1 MNHEY and CDR2 SVGEGT. This CDR3 has 15 residues. The chain's CDR3 is CASSYSGNQGYEKYF. The DNA of the CDR3 is TGTGCCAGCAGTTACTCGGGGAACCAAGGCTACGAGAAGTACTTC.

Many counts were recorded for this clonotype. The chain uses TRBV20-1 and TRBJ2-4; 7 nucleotides align to TRBD1. The J segment lost 3 bases and the V segment lost 1 base, leaving 3 bases of the junction unmatched. Looked up from germline, CDR1 is DFQATT and CDR2 is SNEGSKA (reference sequence). The CDR3 loop spans 14 amino acids. For the CDR3, the DNA is TGCAGTGCTAGAGGGCAGGGGGTCAAAAACATTCAGTACTTC. It translates to CSARGQGVKNIQYF.

With regard to this clonotype: This may be a read error: a much more frequent sequence differs by one nucleotide. The chain combines TRBV6-2 or TRBV6-3 with TRBJ1-4, with D hard to call. The V and J ends lost 4 bases and 13 bases respectively, with 13 bases between them. The CDR3 consists of 12 residues. Germline loops: CDR1 MNHEY, CDR2 SVGEGT. For the CDR3, the DNA is TGTGCCAGCAGTTCTCGGACCCTCCGACTGTTTTTT. Protein: CASSSRTLRLFF.

On this clonotype itself: A junction end diverges from the germline sequence, so it may reflect a read error. The gene calls are TRBV11-2 and TRBJ2-7; TRBD2 matches at 14 bases. Per the germline V gene, CDR1 is SGHAT and CDR2 is FQNNGV. The CDR3 spans 15 residues. DNA for the CDR3: TGTGCCAGCAGCCACGGGACTAGCGGGAGCAACGAGCAGTGCTTC. Its translation: CASSHGTSGSNEQCF.

This chain connects TRBV28 to TRBJ2-4, with D perhaps TRBD1 or TRBD2 (7 bases each). CDR1 MDHEN and CDR2 SYDVKM come from the germline V gene. This CDR3 comprises 14 residues. The V gene lost 5 bases and the J gene lost 5 bases, with 13 bases spanning the gap. CDR3 sequence reads: CASSETGRENIQYF. The CDR3 nucleotides are TGTGCCAGCAGTGAGACAGGGAGGGAAAACATTCAGTACTTC.

In regard to this clonotype: Germline and junction disagree at one end, which may indicate a read error. J is TRBJ2-1 and V is TRBV11-3, with 12 bases lining up with TRBD2. CDR1 SGHNT and CDR2 YENEEA come from the germline V gene. The length of the CDR3 is 17 residues. The CDR3 loop reads CACSLALTSGSHDEQFF. In nucleotides, the CDR3 is TGTGCCTGCAGCTTAGCGTTGACTAGCGGGAGCCACGACGAGCAGTTCTTC.

Details on this clonotype: One base away lies a much larger clone, so this may be a sequencing read error. The V call is TRBV4-3, the J call TRBJ2-1, with 9 nucleotides matching TRBD2. The J segment lost 3 bases and the V segment lost 1 base, leaving 4 bases of the junction unmatched. Looked up from germline, CDR1 is LGHNA and CDR2 is YSLEER. This CDR3 is 16 amino acids long. In nucleotides, the CDR3 is TGCGCCAGCAGCCAAGGACTAGCGGAAGGCTACAATGAGCAGTTCTTC. Encoded protein: CASSQGLAEGYNEQFF.

As to this clonotype: A read error may explain this, as a much larger clone is one base away. The J gene is TRBJ1-1, the V gene TRBV12-5; D is possibly TRBD1 (5 bases). Per the germline V gene, CDR1 is LGHNT and CDR2 is FRNRAP. The CDR3 runs to 13 residues. The CDR3 nucleotides are TGTGCTACTGGTTTGGAGGGGCGGGGTGAAGCTTTCTTT. This sequence encodes CATGLEGRGEAFF. Full variable domain (remainder filled in from reference TRBV12-5 and TRBJ1-1): DARVTQTPRHKVTEMGQEVTMRCQPILGHNTVFWYRQTMMQGLELLAYFRNRAPLDDSGMPKDRFSAEMPDATLATLKIQPSEPRDSAVYFCATGLEGRGEAFFGQGTRLTVV.

Points on this clonotype: This clone may be a read error of a much larger clone one base away. The rearrangement uses TRBV10-1 and TRBJ1-1; D remains unclear. The germline V gene encodes CDR1 WNHNN and CDR2 SYGVQD (reference sequence). The CDR3 is made up of 13 amino acids. V lost 6 bases and J lost 4, with 12 bases in between. The chain's CDR3 is CASSQTSVTEAFF. The CDR3, as DNA: TGCGCCAGCAGCCAGACTAGCGTCACTGAAGCTTTCTTT.

There are many counts of this clonotype. The chain carries TRBV20-1 and TRBJ2-2; D remains ambiguous. CDR3 length: 16 amino acids. In germline, CDR1 is DFQATT, CDR2 SNEGSKA (reference sequence). V gave up 3 bases and J gave up 7 bases, with 21 bases separating them. The CDR3 is CSASLSEPRLGGELFF. Written as DNA, the CDR3 is TGCAGTGCTAGCCTTTCCGAGCCCCGGTTGGGCGGGGAGCTGTTTTTT.

The chain links TRBV12-3 or TRBV12-4 to TRBJ2-7; perhaps D is TRBD1 or TRBD2 (7 bases each). The CDR3 is 15 amino acids. The CDR3 region has the DNA TGTGCTAGTAGTATACAGGGGACTATGAGAATCGAGCAGTACTTC. Its protein is CASSIQGTMRIEQYF.

CDR3 residues: CASSLDRVNTGELFF. CDR3 coding DNA: TGTGCCAGCTCACTGGACAGGGTTAACACCGGGGAGCTGTTTTTT. The chain joins TRBV18 to TRBJ2-2; 8 bases line up with TRBD1. V lost 4 bases and J lost 2; bases outside the gene matches: 3. Germline values: CDR1 KGHSH, CDR2 LQKENI. The CDR3 is 15 amino acids.